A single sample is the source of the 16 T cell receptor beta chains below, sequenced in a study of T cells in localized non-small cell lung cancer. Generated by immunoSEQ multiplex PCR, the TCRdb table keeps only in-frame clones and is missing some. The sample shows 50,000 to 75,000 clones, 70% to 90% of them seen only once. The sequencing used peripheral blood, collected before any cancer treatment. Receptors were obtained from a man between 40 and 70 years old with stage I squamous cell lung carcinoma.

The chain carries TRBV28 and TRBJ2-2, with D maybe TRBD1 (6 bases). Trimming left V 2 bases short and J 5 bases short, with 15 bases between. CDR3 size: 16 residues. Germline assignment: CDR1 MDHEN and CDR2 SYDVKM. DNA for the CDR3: TGTGCCAGCAGTTTAATACAGGGCAAGGGGACCGGGGAGCTGTTTTTT. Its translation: CASSLIQGKGTGELFF.

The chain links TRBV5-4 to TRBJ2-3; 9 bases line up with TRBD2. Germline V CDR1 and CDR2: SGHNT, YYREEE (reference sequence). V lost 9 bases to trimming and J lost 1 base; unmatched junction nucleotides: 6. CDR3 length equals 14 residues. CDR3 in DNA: TGTGCCACCAATAGCGGGAGAGGCACAGATACGCAGTATTTT. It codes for CATNSGRGTDTQYF.

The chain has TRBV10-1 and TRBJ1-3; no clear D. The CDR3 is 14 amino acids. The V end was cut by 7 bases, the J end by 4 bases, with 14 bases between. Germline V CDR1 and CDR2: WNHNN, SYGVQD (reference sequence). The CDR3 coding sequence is TGCGCCAGCACCGAGGGAAGTGGCGGAAACACCATATATTTT. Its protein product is CASTEGSGGNTIYF.

The DNA of the CDR3 is TGTGCCAGTGGCTCGGGACAGGGTTTAGGTGAGCAGTTCTTC. This gives the protein CASGSGQGLGEQFF. The gene calls are TRBV19 and TRBJ2-1, with 9 bases fitting TRBD1. CDR1 is LNHDA and CDR2 is SQIVND in the germline V gene (reference sequence). The CDR3 extends over 14 amino acids. V shed 8 bases and J 9 bases; nucleotides not matched to a gene: 11.

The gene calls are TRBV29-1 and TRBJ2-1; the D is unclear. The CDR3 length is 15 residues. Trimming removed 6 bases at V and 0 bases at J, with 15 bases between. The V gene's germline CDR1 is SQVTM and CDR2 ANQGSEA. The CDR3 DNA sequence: TGCAGCGTCCCACTTCCGCCCGGCTCCTACAATGAGCAGTTCTTC. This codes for CSVPLPPGSYNEQFF.

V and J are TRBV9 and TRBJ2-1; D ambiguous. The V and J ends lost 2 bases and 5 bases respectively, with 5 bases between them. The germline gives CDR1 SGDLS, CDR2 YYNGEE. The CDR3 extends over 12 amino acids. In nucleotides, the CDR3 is TGTGCCAGCAGCGTTGGTCACAATGAGCAGTTCTTC. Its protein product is CASSVGHNEQFF.

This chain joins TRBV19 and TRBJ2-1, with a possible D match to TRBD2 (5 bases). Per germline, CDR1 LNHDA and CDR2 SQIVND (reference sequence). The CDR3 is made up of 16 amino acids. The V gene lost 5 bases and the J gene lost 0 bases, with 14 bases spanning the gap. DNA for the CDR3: TGTGCCAGTAGTTTCTTAGCGCAGAGCTCCTACAATGAGCAGTTCTTC. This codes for CASSFLAQSSYNEQFF. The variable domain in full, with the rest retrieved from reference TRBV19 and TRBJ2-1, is DGGITQSPKYLFRKEGQNVTLSCEQNLNHDAMYWYRQDPGQGLRLIYYSQIVNDFQKGDIAEGYSVSREKKESFPLTVTSAQKNPTAFYLCASSFLAQSSYNEQFFGPGTRLTVL.

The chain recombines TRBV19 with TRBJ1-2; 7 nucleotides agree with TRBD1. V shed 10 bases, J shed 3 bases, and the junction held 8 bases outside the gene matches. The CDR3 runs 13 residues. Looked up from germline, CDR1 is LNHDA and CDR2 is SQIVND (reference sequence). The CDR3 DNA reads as TGTGCCACCTCGACAGGGTCGGACTATGGCTACACCTTC. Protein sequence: CATSTGSDYGYTF. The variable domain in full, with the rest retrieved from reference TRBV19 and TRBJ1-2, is DGGITQSPKYLFRKEGQNVTLSCEQNLNHDAMYWYRQDPGQGLRLIYYSQIVNDFQKGDIAEGYSVSREKKESFPLTVTSAQKNPTAFYLCATSTGSDYGYTFGSGTRLTVV.

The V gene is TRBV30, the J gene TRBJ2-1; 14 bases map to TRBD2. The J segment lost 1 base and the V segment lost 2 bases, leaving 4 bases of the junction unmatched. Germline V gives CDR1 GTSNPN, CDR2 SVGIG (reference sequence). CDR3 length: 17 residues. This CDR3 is CAWSPGTSGSSYNEQFF. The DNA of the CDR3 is TGTGCCTGGAGTCCCGGGACTAGCGGGAGTTCCTACAATGAGCAGTTCTTC.

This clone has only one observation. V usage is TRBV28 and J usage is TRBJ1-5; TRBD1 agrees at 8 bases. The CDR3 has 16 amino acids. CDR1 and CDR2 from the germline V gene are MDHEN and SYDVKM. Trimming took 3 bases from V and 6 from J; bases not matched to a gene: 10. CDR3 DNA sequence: TGTGCCAGCAGTTTGGCCGGGACAGGCGAATTTCAGCCCCAGCATTTT. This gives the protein CASSLAGTGEFQPQHF.

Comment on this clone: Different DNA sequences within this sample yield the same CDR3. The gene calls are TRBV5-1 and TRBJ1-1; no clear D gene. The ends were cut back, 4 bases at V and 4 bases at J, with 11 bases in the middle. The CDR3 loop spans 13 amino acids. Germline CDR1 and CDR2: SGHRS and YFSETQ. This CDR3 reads CASSLRGGTEAFF. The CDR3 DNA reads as TGCGCCAGCAGCCTCCGGGGAGGCACTGAAGCTTTCTTT.

The CDR3 DNA reads TGTGCCAGCACCGAGGGACTAGCGGAGCCCTACGAGCAGTACTTC. Protein sequence: CASTEGLAEPYEQYF. The chain combines TRBV6-5 with TRBJ2-7; 11 positions agree with TRBD2. The germline V gene has CDR1 MNHEY and CDR2 SVGAGI. Unmatched junction bases numbered 7, after V lost 7 bases and J lost 2 bases. The CDR3 totals 15 residues.

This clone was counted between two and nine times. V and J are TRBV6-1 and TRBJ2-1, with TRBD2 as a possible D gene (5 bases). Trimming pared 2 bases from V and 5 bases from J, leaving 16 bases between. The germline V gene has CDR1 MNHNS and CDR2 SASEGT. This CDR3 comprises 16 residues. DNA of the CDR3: TGTGCCAGCAGTGAATCAGAGGGATTGCCCCACAATGAGCAGTTCTTC. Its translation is CASSESEGLPHNEQFF.

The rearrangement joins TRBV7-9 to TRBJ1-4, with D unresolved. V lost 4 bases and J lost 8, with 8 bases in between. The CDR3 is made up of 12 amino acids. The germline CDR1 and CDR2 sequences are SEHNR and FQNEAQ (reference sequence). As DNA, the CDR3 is TGTGCCAGCAGCTCCCCATCCGAAAAACTGTTTTTT. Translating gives CASSSPSEKLFF.

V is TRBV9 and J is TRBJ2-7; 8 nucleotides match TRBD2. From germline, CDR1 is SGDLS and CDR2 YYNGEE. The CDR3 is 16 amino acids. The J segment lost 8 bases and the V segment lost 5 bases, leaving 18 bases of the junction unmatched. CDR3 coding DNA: TGTGCCAGCAGAGATCCTTGGGAGCGGGAGTTCGTGCAGCAGTACTTC. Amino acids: CASRDPWEREFVQQYF.

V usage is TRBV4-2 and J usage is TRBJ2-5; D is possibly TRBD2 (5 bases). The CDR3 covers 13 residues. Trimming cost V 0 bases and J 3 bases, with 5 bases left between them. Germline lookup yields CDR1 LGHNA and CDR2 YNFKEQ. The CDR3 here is CASSQELEETQYF. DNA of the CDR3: TGTGCCAGCAGCCAAGAACTAGAAGAGACCCAGTACTTC.